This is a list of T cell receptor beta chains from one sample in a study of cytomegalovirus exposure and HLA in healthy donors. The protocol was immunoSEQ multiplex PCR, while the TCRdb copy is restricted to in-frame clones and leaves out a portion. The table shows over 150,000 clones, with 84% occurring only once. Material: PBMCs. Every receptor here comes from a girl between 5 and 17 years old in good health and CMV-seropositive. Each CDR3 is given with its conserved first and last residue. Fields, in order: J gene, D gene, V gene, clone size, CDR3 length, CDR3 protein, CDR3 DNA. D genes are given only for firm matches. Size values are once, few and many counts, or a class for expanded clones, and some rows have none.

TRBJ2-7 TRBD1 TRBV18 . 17 CASSLEPGQGLTYEQYF TGTGCCAGCTCACTGGAGCCGGGACAGGGATTAACCTACGAGCAGTACTTC
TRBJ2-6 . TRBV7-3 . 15 CASSLGGTGANVLTF TGTGCCAGCAGCTTAGGAGGGACTGGGGCCAACGTCCTGACTTTC
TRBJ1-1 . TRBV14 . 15 CASSQTPGKNTEAFF TGTGCCAGCAGCCAAACCCCGGGGAAGAACACTGAAGCTTTCTTT
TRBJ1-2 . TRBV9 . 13 CASSVGGVGGYTF TGTGCCAGCAGCGTAGGGGGGGTTGGGGGCTACACCTTC
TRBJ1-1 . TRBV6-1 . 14 CASRNYQGNTEAFF TGTGCCAGCAGAAACTATCAGGGGAACACTGAAGCTTTCTTT
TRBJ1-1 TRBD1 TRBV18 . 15 CASSRLGQGASEAFF TGTGCCAGCTCACGATTGGGGCAGGGGGCCTCTGAAGCTTTCTTT
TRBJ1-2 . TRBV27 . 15 CASSLSGELYYGYTF TGTGCCAGCAGTTTATCGGGCGAGTTATACTATGGCTACACCTTC
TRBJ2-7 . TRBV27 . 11 CASSSTYEQYF TGTGCCAGCAGTTCTACCTACGAGCAGTACTTC
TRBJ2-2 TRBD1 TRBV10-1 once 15 CASSAYGQATGELFF TGCGCCAGCAGTGCCTACGGACAGGCCACCGGGGAGCTGTTTTTT
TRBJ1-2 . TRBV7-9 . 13 CASSKDQVVGYTF TGTGCCAGCAGCAAAGACCAGGTAGTTGGCTACACCTTC
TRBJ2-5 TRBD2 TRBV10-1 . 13 CASSELAAETQYF TGCGCCAGCAGTGAACTAGCGGCGGAGACCCAGTACTTC
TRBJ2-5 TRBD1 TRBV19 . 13 CARGWTGQETQYF TGTGCCAGGGGATGGACAGGCCAAGAGACCCAGTACTTC
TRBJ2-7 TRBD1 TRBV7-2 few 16 CASSFSPRGMAYEQYF TGTGCCAGCAGCTTTTCCCCCAGGGGGATGGCCTACGAGCAGTACTTC
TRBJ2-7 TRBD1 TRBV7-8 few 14 CASRNRGRSYEQYF TGTGCCAGCAGGAACAGGGGGCGTTCCTACGAGCAGTACTTC
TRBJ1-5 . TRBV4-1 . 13 CASSSPDSIPKHF TGCGCCAGCAGCTCCCCGGACTCTATACCAAAGCATTTT
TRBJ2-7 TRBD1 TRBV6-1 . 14 CASGARGSSYEQYF TGTGCCAGCGGGGCCAGGGGGAGCTCCTACGAGCAGTACTTC
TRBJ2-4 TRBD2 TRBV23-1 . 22 CASSQSLERGGLGELAKNSQYF TGCGCCAGCAGTCAATCGCTTGAGCGGGGGGGCTTAGGGGAACTAGCCAAAAACAGTCAGTACTTC